Sequencing of this TCR beta chain was carried out in a study of T-cell memory formation after mild COVID-19. One entry per CDR3 protein results from TCRdb running MiXCR on the 5' RACE reads. This table holds 57,000 or so distinct CDR3 sequences, 9% to 9.5% found once. The sample consisted of PBMCs or a T cell subset sorted from them (not recorded which). This clonotype originated in a man in his late teens or twenties who had mild COVID-19 (a few samples of this study predate the infection). Cell type and time point are not known.

CDR3 protein: CASRLQENEQFF. CDR3 bases: TGTGCCAGCAGGCTGCAGGAGAATGAGCAGTTCTTC. The rearrangement links TRBV27 to TRBJ2-1, with D uncertain. The V end was cut by 6 bases, the J end by 7 bases, with 10 bases between. The CDR3 consists of 12 residues. Germline loops: CDR1 MNHEY, CDR2 SMNVEV (reference sequence).